This TCR beta chain was profiled in a study of response to subunit inactivated influenza vaccine. Study outcomes and limitations: Seasonal influenza vaccination, on each occasion, was suggested by the authors to recruit few new T cells.

With respect to this clonotype: The antigen is not known.

TCRdb analysed the RT-PCR reads with MiXCR anew, one entry per CDR3 protein. The sample has more than 500,000 distinct CDR3 sequences, about 11% seen once. V lost 0 bases and J lost 0, with 7 bases in between. Germline V gene lookup returns CDR1 SGHRS and CDR2 YFSETQ. The CDR3 covers 16 residues. This sample also belongs to another study, concerning T cells expressing NK-cell markers. From that study: cDNA encoding TCR beta was synthesized via 5'RACE template switching incorporating UMIs. Once again these clonotypes came out on top in the CD3+CD56-NKG2C+ fraction of several donors.

Sequencing was performed on PBMCs from blood, taken on the day of vaccination. The sequence was obtained from a man in his fifties or sixties who received an inactivated influenza vaccine. The chain couples TRBV5-1 to TRBJ2-6; D is perhaps TRBD1 (5 bases). This chain's CDR3 is CASSLGQPSGANVLTF. The CDR3 DNA sequence: TGCGCCAGCAGCTTGGGACAGCCCTCTGGGGCCAACGTCCTGACTTTC. The full variable domain, rest sourced from reference TRBV5-1 and TRBJ2-6, is KAGVTQTPRYLIKTRGQQVTLSCSPISGHRSVSWYQQTPGQGLQFLFEYFSETQRNKGNFPGRFSGRQFSNSRSEMNVSTLELGDSALYLCASSLGQPSGANVLTFGAGSRLTVL.